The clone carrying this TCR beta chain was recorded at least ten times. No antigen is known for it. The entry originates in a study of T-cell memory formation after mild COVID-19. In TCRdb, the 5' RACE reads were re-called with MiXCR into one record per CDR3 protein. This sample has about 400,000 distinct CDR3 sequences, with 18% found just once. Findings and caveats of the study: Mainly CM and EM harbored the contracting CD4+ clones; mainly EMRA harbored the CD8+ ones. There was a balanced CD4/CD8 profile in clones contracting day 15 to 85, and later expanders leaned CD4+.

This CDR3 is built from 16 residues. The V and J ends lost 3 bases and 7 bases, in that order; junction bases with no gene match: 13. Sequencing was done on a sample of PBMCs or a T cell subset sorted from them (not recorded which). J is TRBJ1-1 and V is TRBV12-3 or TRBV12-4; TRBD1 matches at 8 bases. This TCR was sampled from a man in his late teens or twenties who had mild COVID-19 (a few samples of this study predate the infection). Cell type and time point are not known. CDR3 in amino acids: CASSFPVSGGANEAFF. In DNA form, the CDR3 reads TGTGCCAGCAGTTTTCCGGTATCAGGGGGCGCGAATGAAGCTTTCTTT.